This record looks at one T cell receptor (beta chain) sequence and its context. No antigen is known for it. Nothing much larger sits one base from this clone, and base qualities are not available. The data were obtained in a study of Ad26.COV2.S vaccination and SARS-CoV-2 variants (dated by TCRdb to the early 2020s). For the study in its entirety: Donors in the vaccine arm were drawn from COV1001, a phase I-IIa trial of Ad26.COV2.S in healthy adults that was multicentre, randomized, double-blind and placebo-controlled. Ad26.COV2.S was administered intramuscularly at 5 x 10^10 or 1 x 10^11 viral particles, either as a single shot or as two shots given 56 days apart. TCRbeta repertoire sequencing was used to assess the specificity and breadth of SARS-CoV-2-reactive T cell receptors after Ad26.COV2.S vaccination. The TCR-sequenced set comprised around 32 samples: roughly 19 Ad26.COV2.S vaccine recipients, 5 placebo recipients and 8 SARS-CoV-2 convalescent individuals. Participants in the trial were split at random into five groups of five each, receiving low-dose or high-dose Ad26.COV2.S once or twice, or else placebo on both occasions. Investigators did not know the trial group allocation while performing experiments and assessing outcomes. Study-wide findings and limitations: Comparable non-spike TCR breadth was observed between vaccine and placebo recipients, consistent with only spike being contained in the vaccine. After vaccination, substantial breadth of spike-specific CD8+ and CD4+ T cell responses was reported. The authors noted that the TCR breadth and depth analyses may have underestimated total T cell responses. Ad26.COV2.S recipients had higher spike-specific TCR breadth than placebo recipients (P = 0.0014). The study was not powered to compare responses between vaccine doses or regimens.

Taken from the germline V gene, the CDR1 and CDR2 loops are ENHRY and SYGVKD. From the cysteine through the phenylalanine, the CDR3 covers 19 amino acids. Only CDR3 DNA is held: 57 bases, read in frame from base 1. Germline trimming amounts to 2 bases on V and 3 bases on J, with 12 as the count of junction bases outside the gene matches. The immunoSEQ Assay was used to sequence TCRbeta CDR3 regions. After extraction, genomic DNA underwent amplification by bias-controlled multiplex PCR, followed by high-throughput sequencing. The paper's data handling went like this. To quantify the absolute abundance of each unique TCRbeta CDR3 region, sequences were collapsed and filtered. T cell fraction was estimated by normalizing TCRbeta template counts to usable DNA, with usable DNA measured through amplification of reference genes found in all nucleated cells. Repertoire TCRs were annotated as SARS-CoV-2-specific when V gene, CDR3 amino acid sequence and J gene were exactly matched to a known reactive TCR set. MIRA supplied the reference SARS-CoV-2 TCR set, which was filtered for enrichment in COVID-19-positive ImmuneCODE repertoires so that public or cross-reactive TCRs were removed. Using the MIRA antigens, annotated TCRs were further analysed by specific ORF or by position within an ORF. Breadth was defined as the number of annotated unique rearrangements divided by the total number of unique productive rearrangements, and depth was defined as the summed frequency of the annotated unique rearrangements. Two-sided Wilcoxon rank-sum tests were applied when comparing TCR breadth between groups. The immuneACCESS repertoire file appears here via TCRdb, limited to in-frame rearrangements. These files lack a portion of the clones; in checked studies, under half of the deficit traces to unresolved V genes, and the cause of the others is not known. V and J calls and clone size follow that table, whereas D and trimming were derived from the DNA. This sample lists 510,000 or so clones; roughly 85% were detected once. The top ten hold over 10% of the sample.

The meaning of the sample's treatment or condition label: about 20 received Ad26.COV2.S at low or high dose, single or two shots; about 5 received placebo; per-sample allocation not given. Repertoires of vaccine and placebo recipients were sequenced from samples collected on day 63 after the first injection. Cohort 1b enrolled some 25 adults aged 18-55 years at a single site in Boston, USA, between 29 July and 7 August 2020. Ad26.COV2.S was a replication-incompetent adenovirus type 26 vector that expressed a prefusion-stabilized SARS-CoV-2 spike protein derived from the original Wuhan strain. This receptor was obtained from a person between 18 and 60 years old who received the Ad26.COV2.S COVID-19 vaccine or a placebo. The chain employs TRBV10-3 and TRBJ2-1, with 11 junctional bases fitting TRBD2. Sequenced here: peripheral blood, sampled in a trial of Ad26.COV2.S vaccine versus placebo. The CDR3 reads as follows: CAISESLAGGLVGYNEQFF. The nucleotides are TGTGCCATCAGTGAGAGTCTAGCGGGAGGCCTAGTGGGCTACAATGAGCAGTTCTTC.